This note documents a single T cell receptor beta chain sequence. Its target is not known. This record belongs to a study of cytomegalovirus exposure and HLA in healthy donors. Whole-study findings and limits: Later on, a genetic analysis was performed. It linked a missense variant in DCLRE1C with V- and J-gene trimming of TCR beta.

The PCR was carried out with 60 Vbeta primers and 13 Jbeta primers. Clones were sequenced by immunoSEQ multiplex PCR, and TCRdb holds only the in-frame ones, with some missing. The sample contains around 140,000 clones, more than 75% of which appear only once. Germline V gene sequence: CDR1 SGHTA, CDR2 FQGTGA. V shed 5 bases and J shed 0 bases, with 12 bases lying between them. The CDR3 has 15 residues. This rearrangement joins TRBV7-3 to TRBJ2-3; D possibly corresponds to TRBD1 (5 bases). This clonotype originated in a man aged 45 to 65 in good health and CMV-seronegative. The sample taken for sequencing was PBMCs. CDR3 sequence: CASSPGHASTDTQYF. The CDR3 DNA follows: TGTGCCAGCAGCCCAGGACATGCTAGCACAGATACGCAGTATTTT. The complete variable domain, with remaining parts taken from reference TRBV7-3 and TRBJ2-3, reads GAGVSQTPSNKVTEKGKYVELRCDPISGHTALYWYRQSLGQGPEFLIYFQGTGAADDSGLPNDRFFAVRPEGSVSTLKIQRTERGDSAVYLCASSPGHASTDTQYFGPGTRLTVL.